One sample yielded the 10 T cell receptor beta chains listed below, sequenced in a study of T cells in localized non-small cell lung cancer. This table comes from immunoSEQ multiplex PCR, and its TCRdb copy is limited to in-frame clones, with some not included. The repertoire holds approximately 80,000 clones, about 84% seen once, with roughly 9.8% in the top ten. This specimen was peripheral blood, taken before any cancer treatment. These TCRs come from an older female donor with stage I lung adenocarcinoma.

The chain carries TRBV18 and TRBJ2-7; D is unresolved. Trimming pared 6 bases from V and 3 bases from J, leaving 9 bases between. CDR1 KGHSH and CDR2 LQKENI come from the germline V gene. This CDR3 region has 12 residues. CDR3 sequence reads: CASSQLHYEQYF. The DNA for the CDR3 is TGTGCCAGCTCCCAATTACACTACGAGCAGTACTTC.

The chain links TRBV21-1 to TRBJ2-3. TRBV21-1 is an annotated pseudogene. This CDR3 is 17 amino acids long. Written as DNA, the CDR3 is TGTGCCAGCAGCAAAGTGGCTAGGGACCGTAGCACAGATACGCAGTATTTT. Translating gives CASSKVARDRSTDTQYF.

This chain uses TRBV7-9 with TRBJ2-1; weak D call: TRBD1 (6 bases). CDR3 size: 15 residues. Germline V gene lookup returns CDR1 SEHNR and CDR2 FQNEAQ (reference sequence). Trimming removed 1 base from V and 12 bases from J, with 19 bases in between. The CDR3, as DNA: TGTGCCAGCAGCTTAGTGGGGGCAGGGAAATTAGGGCAGTTCTTC. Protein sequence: CASSLVGAGKLGQFF.

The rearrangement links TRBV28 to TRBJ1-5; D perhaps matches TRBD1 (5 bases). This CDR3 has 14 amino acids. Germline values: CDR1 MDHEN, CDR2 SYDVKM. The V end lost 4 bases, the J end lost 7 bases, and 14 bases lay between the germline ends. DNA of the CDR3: TGTGCCAGCAGTTCTGCAGGGTCGAGGCAGCCCCAGCATTTT. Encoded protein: CASSSAGSRQPQHF.

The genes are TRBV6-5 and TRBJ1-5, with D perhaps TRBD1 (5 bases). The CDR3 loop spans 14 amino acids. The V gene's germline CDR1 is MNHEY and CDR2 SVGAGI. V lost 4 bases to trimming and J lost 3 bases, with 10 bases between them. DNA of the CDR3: TGTGCCAGCAGTTTCCGACAGTACAATCAGCCCCAGCATTTT. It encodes CASSFRQYNQPQHF.

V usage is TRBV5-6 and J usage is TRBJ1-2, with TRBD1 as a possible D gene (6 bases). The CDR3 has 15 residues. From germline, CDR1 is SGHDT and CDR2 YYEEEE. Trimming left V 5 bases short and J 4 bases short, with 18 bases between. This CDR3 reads CASRGEGGGAYGYTF. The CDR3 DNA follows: TGTGCCAGCAGGGGAGAGGGTGGGGGCGCCTATGGCTACACCTTC.

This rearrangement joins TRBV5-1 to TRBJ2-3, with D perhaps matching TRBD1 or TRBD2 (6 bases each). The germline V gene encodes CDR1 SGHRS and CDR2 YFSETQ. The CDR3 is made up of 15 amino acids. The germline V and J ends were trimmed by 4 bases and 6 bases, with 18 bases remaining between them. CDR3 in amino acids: CASSGSGQGMDTQYF. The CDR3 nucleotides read TGCGCCAGCAGCGGTAGCGGCCAGGGGATGGATACGCAGTATTTT.

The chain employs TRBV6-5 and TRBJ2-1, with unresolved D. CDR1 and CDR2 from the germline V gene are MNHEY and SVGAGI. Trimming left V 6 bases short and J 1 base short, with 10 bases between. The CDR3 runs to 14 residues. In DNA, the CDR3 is TGTGCCAGCAGCCGGGTGGGATCCTACAATGAGCAGTTCTTC. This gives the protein CASSRVGSYNEQFF.

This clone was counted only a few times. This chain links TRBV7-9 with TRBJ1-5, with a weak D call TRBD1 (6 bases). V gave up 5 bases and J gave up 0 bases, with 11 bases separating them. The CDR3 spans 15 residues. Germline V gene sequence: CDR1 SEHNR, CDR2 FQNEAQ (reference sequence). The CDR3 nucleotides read TGTGCCAGCAGCCCACAGGGAGATAGCAATCAGCCCCAGCATTTT. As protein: CASSPQGDSNQPQHF.

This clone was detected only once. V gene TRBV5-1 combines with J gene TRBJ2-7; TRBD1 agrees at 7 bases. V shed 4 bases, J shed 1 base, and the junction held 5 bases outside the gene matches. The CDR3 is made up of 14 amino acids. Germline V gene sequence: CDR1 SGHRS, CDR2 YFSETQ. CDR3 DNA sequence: TGCGCCAGCAGCCTGGGGACAGTGTCCTACGAGCAGTACTTC. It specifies CASSLGTVSYEQYF.